This T cell receptor beta chain was identified during a study of blood T cell repertoires in COVID-19. Study in general: Sources were T cells, B-cell-depleted T cells, or PBMCs; the material itself was cDNA or gDNA.

This clone came up once. Participants were aged about 18 to 95 years, lived in over 20 US areas, and enrolled virtually. The study recruited exposed participants who had met a COVID-19 case within 2 weeks before entry. The V and J ends lost 8 bases and 4 bases respectively, with 8 bases between them. This CDR3 comprises 11 residues. Germline assignment: CDR1 SNHLY and CDR2 FYNNEI. Method: immunoSEQ multiplex PCR; TCRdb's copy keeps in-frame clones and lacks some. The sample lists about 270,000 clones, less than 95% occurring once. The TCR was taken from a middle-aged man who had been exposed to COVID-19. The sample taken for sequencing was PBMCs or T cells enriched from blood (not recorded which). This chain connects TRBV2 to TRBJ2-5; a possible D gene is TRBD2 (5 bases). CDR3 region: CASGRGETQYF. The CDR3 DNA reads TGTGCCAGCGGTCGGGGAGAGACCCAGTACTTC.